The clone carrying this TCR beta chain was picked up one time. The data were taken from a study of shared clonotypes between healthy human individuals. Germline V gives CDR1 SGHRS, CDR2 YFSETQ. The length of the CDR3 is 16 residues. Unmatched junction bases numbered 7, after V lost 4 bases and J lost 6 bases. Libraries were prepared by immunoSEQ multiplex PCR; TCRdb keeps only in-frame clonotypes and omits some of them. The sample includes approximately 530,000 clones, approximately 94% of them seen just once. The TCR comes from a woman in her twenties or thirties in good health. The V and J genes are TRBV5-1 and TRBJ2-7; 16 bases are shared with TRBD2. What was sequenced was naive CD4+ T cells sorted from blood. As to subset: CD45RA+ positively selected. CDR3 nucleotides: TGCGCCAGCAGCCCGCCGGGACTAGCGGGAGGGGGCGAGCAGTACTTC. Its translation is CASSPPGLAGGGEQYF.